The 12 T cell receptor beta chains presented below share a single source sample, sequenced in a study of cytomegalovirus exposure and HLA in healthy donors. The primer mix had 60 Vbeta and 13 Jbeta primers. Some clones are missing from TCRdb's copy, which holds only in-frame ones; the method was immunoSEQ multiplex PCR. The sample lists some 130,000 clones; approximately 61% were seen once. The sequenced sample was PBMCs. All receptors come from a human donor in good health.

The V gene is TRBV6-4, the J gene TRBJ2-2, with 7 positions matching TRBD1. CDR3 length: 13 residues. Trimming removed 8 bases from V and 3 bases from J; junction bases left unmatched: 3. The germline V gene encodes CDR1 MRHNA and CDR2 SNTAGT. The CDR3 here is CASQDRYTGELFF. CDR3 sequence (DNA): TGTGCCAGCCAGGACAGGTACACCGGGGAGCTGTTTTTT.

The rearrangement uses TRBV5-1 and TRBJ1-3; D unresolved. Germline-derived CDR1 and CDR2 are SGHRS and YFSETQ. Trimming stripped 4 bases from V and 4 bases from J, with 18 bases between. The CDR3 has 16 amino acids. The CDR3 reads CASSDGVGGIGNTIYF. CDR3 in DNA: TGCGCCAGCAGCGATGGGGTCGGAGGGATCGGAAACACCATATATTTT.

This sequence joins TRBV5-8 and TRBJ2-1; TRBD2 matches 14 bases. The germline gives CDR1 SGHTS, CDR2 YDEGEE. Losses at the gene ends were 6 bases for V and 9 bases for J; bases not matched to a gene: 5. The CDR3 consists of 14 residues. The DNA of the CDR3 is TGTGCCAGCATATGGACTAGCGGGAGGCGTGAGCAGTTCTTC. This gives the protein CASIWTSGRREQFF.

V and J are TRBV20-1 and TRBJ2-7, with D unresolved. Germline-derived CDR1 and CDR2 are DFQATT and SNEGSKA (reference sequence). This CDR3 spans 11 amino acids. V was pared by 1 base and J by 6 bases, with 7 bases between. As DNA, the CDR3 is TGCAGTGCTAGAGTAGTAGCCGAGCAGTACTTC. This codes for CSARVVAEQYF.

This chain connects TRBV19 to TRBJ2-7; D possibly corresponds to TRBD1 (5 bases). The CDR3 runs to 16 residues. Germline lookup yields CDR1 LNHDA and CDR2 SQIVND (reference sequence). Trimming stripped 2 bases from V and 1 base from J, with 15 bases between. The CDR3: CASSILGQAHSYEQYF. The CDR3 region has the DNA TGTGCCAGTAGTATATTGGGGCAGGCTCATTCCTACGAGCAGTACTTC. The entire variable domain, with the rest obtained from reference TRBV19 and TRBJ2-7, is as follows: DGGITQSPKYLFRKEGQNVTLSCEQNLNHDAMYWYRQDPGQGLRLIYYSQIVNDFQKGDIAEGYSVSREKKESFPLTVTSAQKNPTAFYLCASSILGQAHSYEQYFGPGTRLTVT.

This rearrangement joins TRBV6-5 to TRBJ1-1; 9 nucleotides match TRBD1. The CDR3 has 16 amino acids. Germline trimming cut 0 bases from V and 3 bases from J; bases unmatched to any gene: 5. CDR1 is MNHEY, CDR2 SVGAGI, per germline. The DNA for the CDR3 is TGTGCCAGCAGTTACTCGAAGACAGGGGGGCACACTGAAGCTTTCTTT. Its translation is CASSYSKTGGHTEAFF.

The chain links TRBV30 to TRBJ2-3; no firm D call. CDR3 length equals 14 residues. The V and J ends lost 0 bases and 5 bases respectively, with 12 bases between them. Germline V gene sequence: CDR1 GTSNPN, CDR2 SVGIG (reference sequence). CDR3 DNA: TGTGCCTGGAGTGTGAATTTGGCATTAGATACGCAGTATTTT. This encodes CAWSVNLALDTQYF.

V gene TRBV9 combines with J gene TRBJ2-5; 7 bases agree with TRBD2. Losses at the gene ends were 0 bases for V and 5 bases for J; bases not matched to a gene: 4. CDR3 length: 14 amino acids. Germline CDR1 is SGDLS and CDR2 is YYNGEE. DNA of the CDR3: TGTGCCAGCAGCGTAGGCGGGGAGGGGGAGACCCAGTACTTC. This translates into CASSVGGEGETQYF.

The chain links TRBV27 to TRBJ2-7; 8 positions agree with TRBD2. The CDR3 loop spans 15 amino acids. Germline V gene data show CDR1 as MNHEY and CDR2 as SMNVEV (reference sequence). The trim removed 5 bases at V and 7 bases at J, leaving 13 bases unmatched. The CDR3 DNA reads as TGTGCCAGCAGTGACCGGGCTAGCGGGCCTACTGAGCAGTACTTC. Its protein product is CASSDRASGPTEQYF.

The rearrangement joins TRBV18 to TRBJ1-5, with a possible D match to TRBD1 (6 bases). V was pared by 6 bases and J by 0 bases, with 12 bases between. CDR3 length: 15 amino acids. CDR1 and CDR2 from the germline V gene are KGHSH and LQKENI. In nucleotides, the CDR3 is TGTGCCAGCTCCCAACAGGGCAATAGCAATCAGCCCCAGCATTTT. It translates to CASSQQGNSNQPQHF.

This clone has a handful of counts. The rearrangement uses TRBV18 and TRBJ2-7; D remains unclear. V lost 0 bases and J lost 4, with 10 bases in between. The CDR3 runs 14 residues. Per germline, CDR1 KGHSH and CDR2 LQKENI. In DNA, the CDR3 is TGTGCCAGCTCACCACCGTCGTCGGGTTACGAGCAGTACTTC. Amino acid sequence: CASSPPSSGYEQYF. Based on the CDR3 plus reference TRBV18 and TRBJ2-7, the full variable domain is NAGVMQNPRHLVRRRGQEARLRCSPMKGHSHVYWYRQLPEEGLKFMVYLQKENIIDESGMPKERFSAEFPKEGPSILRIQQVVRGDSAAYFCASSPPSSGYEQYFGPGTRLTVT.

As DNA, the CDR3 is TGTGCCAGCAGTGAAGCCCTGCTAGCGGGAGACAACACCGGGGAGCTGTTTTTT. This codes for CASSEALLAGDNTGELFF. The chain employs TRBV6-1 and TRBJ2-2; TRBD2 matches 10 bases. The J segment lost 2 bases and the V segment lost 0 bases, leaving 6 bases of the junction unmatched. The CDR3 sequence is 18 residues long. The V gene's germline CDR1 is MNHNS and CDR2 SASEGT.